The 3 T cell receptor beta chains listed next were all sequenced from one sample in a study of early T cells in non-severe SARS-CoV-2 infection. A single record per CDR3 protein comes from TCRdb applying MiXCR to the 5' RACE reads. Of around 67,000 distinct CDR3 sequences in the sample, around 11% are singletons; the top ten hold 6% to 7%. The sequencing input was whole blood. These receptor sequences come from an adult who was a healthcare worker with PCR-confirmed SARS-CoV-2 infection or an uninfected control (not recorded which).

This clonotype appeared a few times. The V and J genes are TRBV11-2 and TRBJ2-1, with a weak D call TRBD2 (6 bases). The CDR3 loop spans 16 amino acids. V was trimmed by 5 bases and J by 5 bases, leaving 19 bases between them. Germline V gene lookup returns CDR1 SGHAT and CDR2 FQNNGV. This CDR3 reads CASSTTPGLAHNEQFF. CDR3 DNA: TGTGCCAGCAGCACTACTCCGGGACTGGCCCACAATGAGCAGTTCTTC.

This clonotype appeared many times. V gene TRBV5-5 combines with J gene TRBJ1-1; weak D call: TRBD1 (5 bases). Germline CDR1 SGHKS, CDR2 YYEKEE (reference sequence). The CDR3 length is 15 residues. V was trimmed by 0 bases and J by 0 bases, leaving 9 bases between them. The CDR3: CASSLETGMNTEAFF. For the CDR3, the DNA is TGTGCCAGCAGCTTGGAAACAGGTATGAACACTGAAGCTTTCTTT.

This clonotype was recorded at least ten times. CDR3 DNA sequence: TGTGCCAGCAGTCATATCCCAGATACGCAGTATTTT. It is translated as CASSHIPDTQYF. The V call is TRBV6-2 or TRBV6-3, the J call TRBJ2-3, with D unclear. Trimming removed 5 bases at V and 4 bases at J, with 7 bases between. The CDR3 loop spans 12 amino acids. Germline values: CDR1 MNHEY, CDR2 SVGEGT.